These T cell receptor beta chains were read from a single sample in a study of blood T cell repertoires in COVID-19. Libraries were prepared by immunoSEQ multiplex PCR; TCRdb keeps only in-frame clonotypes and omits some of them. This sample has 15,000 to 20,000 clones; 78% occur once, and the top ten carry roughly 22%. Sequencing used peripheral blood. These receptors were obtained from a man aged 55-75 years with active or convalescent COVID-19. Both conserved end residues are part of each CDR3. A D gene is named only where the DNA matches it firmly. Not every row has a clone size; where given, it reads once, few, many or a size class.

CDR3 | DNA | J | V | size | D
CASSVATRGGTDTQYF | TGTGCCAGCAGCGTAGCTACTCGGGGGGGAACAGATACGCAGTATTTT | TRBJ2-3 | TRBV9 | - | TRBD2
CASSQGVTSGRTDTQYF | TGCGCCAGCAGCCAAGGGGTGACTAGCGGGAGGACAGATACGCAGTATTTT | TRBJ2-3 | TRBV4-1 | - | TRBD2
CAIAGGRDSYEQYF | TGTGCCATAGCAGGCGGGAGGGACTCCTACGAGCAGTACTTC | TRBJ2-7 | TRBV10-3 | - | TRBD2
CASSQTGAATGELFF | TGTGCCAGCAGCCAGACAGGGGCGGCCACCGGGGAGCTGTTTTTT | TRBJ2-2 | TRBV7-3 | once | TRBD1
CSAKIDLAGGEQYF | TGCAGCGCAAAAATCGATCTAGCGGGAGGGGAGCAGTACTTC | TRBJ2-7 | TRBV29-1 | - | TRBD2
CASSWTSGREETQYF | TGTGCCAGCAGCTGGACTAGCGGGAGGGAAGAGACCCAGTACTTC | TRBJ2-5 | TRBV7-9 | - | TRBD2
CASREGSTDTQYF | TGTGCCAGCAGGGAGGGGAGCACAGATACGCAGTATTTT | TRBJ2-3 | TRBV5-4 | - | -
CASRDRDRSPLHF | TGTGCCAGTAGAGACAGGGACCGGTCACCCCTCCACTTT | TRBJ1-6 | TRBV19 | - | TRBD1
CASAQGQNTEAFF | TGTGCCAGCGCCCAGGGACAGAACACTGAAGCTTTCTTT | TRBJ1-1 | TRBV27 | once | -
CATNTVWDRSTYEQYF | TGTGCCACCAATACCGTTTGGGACAGGTCTACCTACGAGCAGTACTTC | TRBJ2-7 | TRBV24-1 | - | TRBD1
CAISEESMGHGSSEAFF | TGTGCCATCAGTGAAGAGAGTATGGGACACGGAAGTTCTGAAGCTTTCTTT | TRBJ1-1 | TRBV10-3 | few | -
CAWRREAYNEQFF | TGTGCCTGGAGGCGGGAGGCCTACAATGAGCAGTTCTTC | TRBJ2-1 | TRBV30 | - | TRBD2
CASSSAGTTRTQYF | TGTGCCAGCAGCTCAGCCGGGACAACAAGGACCCAGTACTTC | TRBJ2-5 | TRBV13 | - | -
CASSEDSLLSGNTIYF | TGTGCCAGTAGTGAGGACAGTCTCCTCTCTGGAAACACCATATATTTT | TRBJ1-3 | TRBV19 | - | -
CASSASSGSAYNEQFF | TGTGCCAGCAGCGCGAGCAGCGGGAGTGCCTACAATGAGCAGTTCTTC | TRBJ2-1 | TRBV9 | few | TRBD2
CASSFPRSSSPLHF | TGTGCCAGCAGCTTCCCTCGATCCAGTTCACCCCTCCACTTT | TRBJ1-6 | TRBV28 | few | -
CASSEGQKNSPLHF | TGTGCCAGCAGTGAGGGGCAGAAAAATTCACCCCTCCACTTT | TRBJ1-6 | TRBV2 | - | -
CASSFGRLNNEQFF | TGTGCCAGCAGTTTTGGGAGACTGAACAATGAGCAGTTCTTC | TRBJ2-1 | TRBV28 | - | -
CASSFPTLGQETQYF | TGTGCCAGCAGCTTCCCGACTCTTGGACAAGAGACCCAGTACTTC | TRBJ2-5 | TRBV11-3 | - | -
CAWGRVDTEAFF | TGTGCCTGGGGGAGGGTGGACACTGAAGCTTTCTTT | TRBJ1-1 | TRBV30 | - | -
CSVEVGGGEDTQYF | TGCAGCGTTGAGGTGGGAGGGGGAGAAGATACGCAGTATTTT | TRBJ2-3 | TRBV29-1 | - | -
CASSLVLAPDTQYF | TGTGCCAGCAGCTTAGTTCTAGCCCCAGATACGCAGTATTTT | TRBJ2-3 | TRBV7-8 | - | -
CASGHRGNTIYF | TGTGCCAGCGGACACAGGGGGAACACCATATATTTT | TRBJ1-3 | TRBV12-3/TRBV12-4 | medium-sized | TRBD1
CASSRQGSIGETQYF | TGTGCCAGCAGTAGACAGGGGTCGATAGGGGAGACCCAGTACTTC | TRBJ2-5 | TRBV2 | - | TRBD1
CASSYSRLGGTYEQYF | TGTGCCAGCAGTTACTCGAGGTTAGGAGGGACCTACGAGCAGTACTTC | TRBJ2-7 | TRBV6-5 | - | -
CASRSLTGFDGYTF | TGTGCCAGCAGGTCCCTGACAGGTTTCGATGGCTACACCTTC | TRBJ1-2 | TRBV6-5 | few | -
CASSSWTQYQETQYF | TGTGCCAGCAGCTCCTGGACTCAGTACCAAGAGACCCAGTACTTC | TRBJ2-5 | TRBV7-9 | - | -
CASSIREGLPHEQYF | TGTGCCAGCAGCATTCGGGAGGGCCTCCCCCACGAGCAGTACTTC | TRBJ2-7 | TRBV7-9 | - | TRBD2
CASSIQGNPSYEQYF | TGTGCCAGTAGTATTCAGGGGAATCCCTCCTACGAGCAGTACTTC | TRBJ2-7 | TRBV19 | - | -
CASSHGTGRFHEQYF | TGCGCCAGCAGCCACGGAACAGGGAGATTCCACGAGCAGTACTTC | TRBJ2-7 | TRBV4-1 | - | -
CASSQGHEQYF | TGTGCCAGCAGCCAAGGGCACGAGCAGTACTTC | TRBJ2-7 | TRBV3-1/TRBV3-2 | - | -
CASSQTTGAGTEAFF | TGTGCCAGCAGCCAAACGACAGGGGCGGGAACTGAAGCTTTCTTT | TRBJ1-1 | TRBV5-4 | - | TRBD1
CASIRTGLKTQYF | TGTGCCAGCATCCGAACAGGGTTGAAGACCCAGTACTTC | TRBJ2-5 | TRBV6-5 | once | -
CSVGGGSSYNEQFF | TGCAGCGTTGGGGGCGGTAGCTCCTACAATGAGCAGTTCTTC | TRBJ2-1 | TRBV29-1 | few | -
CASSLVAGTSTDTQYF | TGTGCCAGCAGCTTAGTAGCCGGGACTAGCACAGATACGCAGTATTTT | TRBJ2-3 | TRBV11-3 | - | -
CASSVRDKNTGELFF | TGCGCCAGCAGCGTCCGGGACAAGAACACCGGGGAGCTGTTTTTT | TRBJ2-2 | TRBV5-1 | few | -
CASSPGGRERSHEQFF | TGTGCCAGCAGCCCCGGGGGGCGGGAAAGGAGTCATGAGCAGTTCTTC | TRBJ2-1 | TRBV3-1/TRBV3-2 | - | -
CASSLGAANYGYTF | TGTGCCAGCAGCTTGGGGGCAGCCAACTATGGCTACACCTTC | TRBJ1-2 | TRBV5-6 | few | -
CSVGSSNEQYF | TGCAGCGTCGGCTCTAGCAACGAGCAGTACTTC | TRBJ2-7 | TRBV29-1 | once | -
CASSLAHAGARYGTQYF | TGTGCCAGCAGCTTAGCCCACGCGGGGGCGCGTTACGGGACCCAGTACTTC | TRBJ2-5 | TRBV7-6 | - | -
CASSQDYPGQQETQYF | TGTGCCAGCAGCCAAGACTACCCTGGACAGCAAGAGACCCAGTACTTC | TRBJ2-5 | TRBV3-1/TRBV3-2 | few | -
CASSYTGWTGELFF | TGTGCCAGCTCTTACACAGGTTGGACCGGGGAGCTGTTTTTT | TRBJ2-2 | TRBV9 | - | -